This T cell receptor (beta chain) was observed in a study of T cell responses to AZD1222 COVID-19 vaccine. Study-level results: Regions 160-218 and 743-854 held dominance among vaccine-associated CD4 TCRs, which spanned spike. Clonal diversity was possibly underestimated; the donors were predominantly white British and more often female. Reportedly, nearly half the spike-specific TCRs target unmutated variant regions.

This CDR3 spans 18 amino acids. CDR1 and CDR2 (germline): SGHRS, YFSETQ. V was clipped by 4 bases and J by 9 bases; unmatched bases: 22. The method was immunoSEQ multiplex PCR; TCRdb's version includes in-frame clones alone and lacks a portion of them. The table lists 130,000 or so clones, 85% of them singletons. Comments on this clone: The antigen is not known.

This sequence originates from an adult who received the MenACWY meningococcal vaccine as a control. The sequenced sample was peripheral blood, obtained 28 days after the second dose of the MenACWY control vaccine. The chain couples TRBV5-1 to TRBJ1-5; 7 nucleotides match TRBD1. In nucleotides, the CDR3 is TGCGCCAGCAGCCCGCCGAGGACAGGAAGTTTTAGTTCGGGGCCCCAGCATTTT. Residues: CASSPPRTGSFSSGPQHF.